The source of this TCR beta chain is a study of regulatory T cells in long-lasting Graves disease. CDR3 regions were amplified by Arm-PCR using iRepertoire HTBI primers to build TCR beta libraries. Per the authors' pipeline: Identified across the samples were some 67 TRBV segments and approximately 14 TRBJ segments. TCRdb reprocessed the multiplex PCR reads via MiXCR and lists one record per CDR3 protein. TCRdb's processing, not the study's, gives the V and J calls here. The repertoire includes 300,000 or so distinct CDR3 sequences, around 20% of them detected once, and 29% sits in the top ten. CDR1 and CDR2 from the germline V gene are SGHTA and FQGNSA. There are 15 residues in the CDR3. With 5 bases removed from V and 6 bases from J, the gap between germline ends came to 16 bases. The time point here: persistent/refractory GD, antithyroid drugs over 5 years with positive TRAb. The authors made the TCR library using RNA they extracted from PBMCs.

The receptor was derived from a female donor with Graves disease. Sequences were derived from peripheral blood mononuclear cells (PBMCs), sampled when the disease was refractory, from a patient treated with antithyroid drugs. The chain couples TRBV7-2 to TRBJ2-2; no definite D call. The CDR3 reads CASSQFQGKAGELFF. CDR3 sequence (DNA): TGTGCCAGCAGCCAGTTTCAAGGGAAAGCCGGGGAGCTGTTTTTT.